This T cell receptor beta chain was documented in a study of blood T cell repertoires in COVID-19. This CDR3 region has 14 residues. CDR1 is SGHTA, CDR2 FQGNSA, per germline. Trimming left V 6 bases short and J 5 bases short, with 17 bases between. The cohort comprised adults aged about 18 to 100 years residing in approximately 25 US areas. Participants' reported clinical history set cohort assignment. In the study's own analysis: Reference gene primers were amplified, and this amplification served to estimate nucleated cell counts. Only in-frame clones appear in the TCRdb table, and some are missing; sequencing was by immunoSEQ multiplex PCR. The V and J calls and clone size were taken over from that table, and D and trimming were inferred from the DNA. The table has more than 200,000 clones, around 92% seen once. This clone was counted once.

The receptor's source is a woman aged 25-40 years with acute COVID-19. What was sequenced was PBMCs or T cells enriched from blood (not recorded which). This chain connects TRBV7-2 to TRBJ2-7; D unclear. The CDR3 here is CASSHTVYPNEQYF. Here the CDR3 DNA reads TGTGCCAGCAGTCATACGGTGTATCCTAACGAGCAGTACTTC.